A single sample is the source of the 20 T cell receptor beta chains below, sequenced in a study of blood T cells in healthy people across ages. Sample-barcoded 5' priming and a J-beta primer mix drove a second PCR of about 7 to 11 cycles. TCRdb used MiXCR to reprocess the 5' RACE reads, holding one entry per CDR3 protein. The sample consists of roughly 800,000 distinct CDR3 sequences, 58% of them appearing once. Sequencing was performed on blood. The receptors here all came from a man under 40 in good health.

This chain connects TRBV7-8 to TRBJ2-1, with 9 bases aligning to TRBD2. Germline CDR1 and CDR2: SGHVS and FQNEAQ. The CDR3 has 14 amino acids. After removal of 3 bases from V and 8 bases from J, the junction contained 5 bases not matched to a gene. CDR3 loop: CASSFAGGAYEQFF. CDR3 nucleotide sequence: TGTGCCAGCAGCTTCGCGGGAGGGGCCTATGAGCAGTTCTTC.

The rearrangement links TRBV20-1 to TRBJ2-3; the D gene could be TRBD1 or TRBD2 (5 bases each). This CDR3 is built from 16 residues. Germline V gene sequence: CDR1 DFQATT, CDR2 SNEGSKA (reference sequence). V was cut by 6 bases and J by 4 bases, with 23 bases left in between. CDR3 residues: CSALRDPHPPSDTQYF. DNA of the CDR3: TGCAGTGCCCTCCGGGACCCCCACCCACCGTCAGATACGCAGTATTTT.

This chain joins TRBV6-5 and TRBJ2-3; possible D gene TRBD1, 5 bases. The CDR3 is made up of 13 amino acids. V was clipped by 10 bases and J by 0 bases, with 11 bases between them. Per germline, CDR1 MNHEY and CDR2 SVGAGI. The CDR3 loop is CATRALSTDTQYF. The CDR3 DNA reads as TGTGCCACCAGGGCCCTCAGCACAGATACGCAGTATTTT.

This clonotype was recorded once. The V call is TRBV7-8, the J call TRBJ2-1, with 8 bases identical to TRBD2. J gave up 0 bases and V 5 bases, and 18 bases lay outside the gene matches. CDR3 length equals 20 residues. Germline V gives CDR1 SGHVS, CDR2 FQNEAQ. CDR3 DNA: TGTGCCAGCAGCCCACGCGGGGGGTCCTACCTTCTTAGCTCCTACAATGAGCAGTTCTTC. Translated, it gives CASSPRGGSYLLSSYNEQFF.

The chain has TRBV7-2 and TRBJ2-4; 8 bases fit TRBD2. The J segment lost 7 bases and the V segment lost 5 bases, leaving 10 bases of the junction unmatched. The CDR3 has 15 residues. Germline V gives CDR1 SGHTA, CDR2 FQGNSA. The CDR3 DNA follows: TGTGCCAGCAGCGCCCGACTAGCGAGCGGGAACATTCAGTACTTC. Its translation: CASSARLASGNIQYF.

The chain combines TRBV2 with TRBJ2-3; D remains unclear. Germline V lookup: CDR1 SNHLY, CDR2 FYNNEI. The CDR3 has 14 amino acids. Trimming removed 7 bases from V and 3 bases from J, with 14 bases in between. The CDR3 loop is CASIFRRLTDTQYF. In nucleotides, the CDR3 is TGTGCCAGCATCTTCCGGCGGTTGACAGATACGCAGTATTTT.

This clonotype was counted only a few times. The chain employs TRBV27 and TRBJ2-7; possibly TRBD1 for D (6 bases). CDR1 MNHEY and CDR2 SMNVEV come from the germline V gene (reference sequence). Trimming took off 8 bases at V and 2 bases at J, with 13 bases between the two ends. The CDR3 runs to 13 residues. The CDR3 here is CASAGARTYEQYF. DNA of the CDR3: TGTGCCAGCGCAGGGGCCAGAACCTACGAGCAGTACTTC.

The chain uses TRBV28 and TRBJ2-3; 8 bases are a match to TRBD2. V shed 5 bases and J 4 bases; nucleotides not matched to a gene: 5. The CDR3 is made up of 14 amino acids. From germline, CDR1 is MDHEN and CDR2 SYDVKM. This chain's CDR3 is CASSGGLASDTQYF. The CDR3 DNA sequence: TGTGCCAGCAGTGGCGGACTAGCTTCAGATACGCAGTATTTT.

CDR3: CASSPTGQNTEAFF. CDR3 in DNA: TGTGCCAGCAGCCCTACGGGACAGAACACTGAAGCTTTCTTT. The chain employs TRBV7-2 and TRBJ1-1; tentative D call: TRBD1 (6 bases). The germline V gene encodes CDR1 SGHTA and CDR2 FQGNSA. V lost 5 bases and J 1 base, leaving 11 bases between the germline ends. The length of the CDR3 is 14 residues.

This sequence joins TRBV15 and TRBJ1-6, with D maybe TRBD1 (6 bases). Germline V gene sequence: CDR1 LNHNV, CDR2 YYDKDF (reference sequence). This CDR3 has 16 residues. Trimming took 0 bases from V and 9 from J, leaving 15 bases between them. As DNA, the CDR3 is TGTGCCACCAGCAGAGATGGGGGCCTAGGGGGTTCACCCCTCCACTTT. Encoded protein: CATSRDGGLGGSPLHF.

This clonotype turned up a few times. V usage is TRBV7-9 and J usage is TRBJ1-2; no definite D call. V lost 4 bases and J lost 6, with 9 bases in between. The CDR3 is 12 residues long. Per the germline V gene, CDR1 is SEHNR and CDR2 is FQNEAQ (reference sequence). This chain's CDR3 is CASSSTGHGYTF. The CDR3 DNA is TGTGCCAGCAGCTCAACGGGCCATGGCTACACCTTC.

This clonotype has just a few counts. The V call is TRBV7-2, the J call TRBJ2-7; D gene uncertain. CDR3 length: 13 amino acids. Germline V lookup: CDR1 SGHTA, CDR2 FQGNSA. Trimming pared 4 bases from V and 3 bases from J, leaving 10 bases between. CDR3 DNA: TGTGCCAGCAGCTCTCAAGAATACTACGAGCAGTACTTC. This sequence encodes CASSSQEYYEQYF.

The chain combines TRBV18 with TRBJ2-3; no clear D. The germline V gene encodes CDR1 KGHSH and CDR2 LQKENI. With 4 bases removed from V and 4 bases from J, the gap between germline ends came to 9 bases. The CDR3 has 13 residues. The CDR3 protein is CASSQDDADTQYF. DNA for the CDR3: TGTGCCAGCTCACAGGACGACGCAGATACGCAGTATTTT.

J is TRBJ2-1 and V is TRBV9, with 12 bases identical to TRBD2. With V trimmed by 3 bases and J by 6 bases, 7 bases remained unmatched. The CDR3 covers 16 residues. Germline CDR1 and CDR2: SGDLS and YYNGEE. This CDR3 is CASSDRLAGVSNEQFF. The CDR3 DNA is TGTGCCAGCAGCGACCGACTAGCGGGGGTTTCCAATGAGCAGTTCTTC.

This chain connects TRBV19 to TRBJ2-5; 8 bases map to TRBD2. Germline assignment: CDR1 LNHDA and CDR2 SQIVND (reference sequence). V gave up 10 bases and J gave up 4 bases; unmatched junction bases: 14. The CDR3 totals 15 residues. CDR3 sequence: CATSEAGERGETQYF. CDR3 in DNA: TGTGCCACTTCGGAAGCGGGAGAACGGGGAGAGACCCAGTACTTC.

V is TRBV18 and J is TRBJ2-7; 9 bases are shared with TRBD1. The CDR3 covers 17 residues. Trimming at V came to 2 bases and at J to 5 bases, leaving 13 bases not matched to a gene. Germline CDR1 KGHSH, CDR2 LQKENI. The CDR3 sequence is CASSPWGPGTGPNEQYF. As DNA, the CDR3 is TGTGCCAGCTCACCATGGGGGCCCGGGACAGGGCCAAACGAGCAGTACTTC.

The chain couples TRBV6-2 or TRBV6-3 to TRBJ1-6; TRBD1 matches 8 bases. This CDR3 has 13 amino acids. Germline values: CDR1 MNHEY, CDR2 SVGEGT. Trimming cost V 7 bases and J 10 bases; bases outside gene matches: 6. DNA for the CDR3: TGTGCCAGCACCGACAGGGGAAGATCACCCCTCCACTTT. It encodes CASTDRGRSPLHF.

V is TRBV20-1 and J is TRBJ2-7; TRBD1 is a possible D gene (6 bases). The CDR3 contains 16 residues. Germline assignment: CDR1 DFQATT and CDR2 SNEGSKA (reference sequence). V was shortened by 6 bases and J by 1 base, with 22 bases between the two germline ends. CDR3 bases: TGCAGTGCCCCGGGGTTTGTGGGGGCTAGGTCCTACGAGCAGTACTTC. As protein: CSAPGFVGARSYEQYF.

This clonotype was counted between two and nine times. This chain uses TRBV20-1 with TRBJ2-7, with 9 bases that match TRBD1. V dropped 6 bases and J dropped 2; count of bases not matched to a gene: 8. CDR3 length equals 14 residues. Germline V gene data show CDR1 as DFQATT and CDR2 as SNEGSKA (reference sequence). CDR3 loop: CSAADRQGAYEQYF. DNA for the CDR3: TGCAGTGCCGCGGACCGACAGGGGGCCTACGAGCAGTACTTC.

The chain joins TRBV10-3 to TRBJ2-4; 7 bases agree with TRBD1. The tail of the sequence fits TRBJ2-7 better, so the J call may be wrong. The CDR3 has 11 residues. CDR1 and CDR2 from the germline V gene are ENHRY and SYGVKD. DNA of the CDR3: TGTGCCATCAGGACAGGGAACGAGCAGTACTTC. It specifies CAIRTGNEQYF.